This T cell receptor (beta chain) was sequenced for a study of resident and recirculating memory T cells in vitiligo (dated by TCRdb to about 2018). For the wider study: For TCR beta sequencing, each of a few stable vitiligo patients provided PBMCs along with epidermis taken by shave biopsy from two lesional and two nonlesional sites. Without cell sorting, samples were homogenized immediately before genomic DNA was extracted using the Qiagen DNeasy Blood & Tissue Kit. The human TCR beta sequencing tested whether specific clones in lesional vitiligo skin differed from clones in nonlesional skin and blood. Broader findings and caveats from the paper: Even within a single patient, overlap and correlation analysis found no significant repertoire overlap between any biopsies apart from each lesion compared with itself. TCR sequences were not conserved across biopsy sites or patients, suggesting that different T cell clones infiltrate different lesions, described as private specificity. No single dominant TCR clone was found, and clonality differed from one vitiligo lesion to another. Working out how much the T cell clones identified in the vitiligo lesions and the human Trm versus Tcm pools each contribute will require future mechanistic studies.

At the junction V is shortened by 4 bases and J by 0 bases, with 5 bases in between. The germline V gene provides CDR1 SGHDT and CDR2 YYEEEE. Reading from cysteine to phenylalanine, the CDR3 counts 14 amino acids. The only DNA kept is the CDR3, 42 bases in frame from the first base. TCR beta chains were amplified from genomic DNA using the immunoSEQ hsTCRB kit. The immunoSEQ service ran the sequencing of the TCR beta libraries on an Illumina MiSeq instrument. On the authors' methods: Repertoire data were analyzed with the immunoSEQ Analyzer. TCRdb carries this immuneACCESS record with in-frame sequences only. Its versions omit some clonotypes, under half of them owing to an unresolved V gene in the studies checked, with the rest unexplained. V and J calls and clone size are given by that table; D and trimming were obtained from the DNA. In this sample the table shows 40,000 to 45,000 clones, around nine tenths of which occur a single time. The ten largest clones represent about 4.6% of the sample.

Vitiligo counted as stable when lesions had not changed during the previous 6 months. To qualify as stable, patients additionally needed to show no confetti depigmentation, which is a clinical sign of active vitiligo. Patients who had been treated within the previous three months were excluded. PBMCs were isolated from heparinized blood by Ficoll density gradient centrifugation and were subsequently flash-frozen. In the case of this clone: Its antigen target is currently unknown. Base quality data are lacking; no much larger clone is found one base away.

Sequencing was carried out using blood. The sequence joins TRBV5-6 to TRBJ1-6; the D gene remains uncertain. The clonotype was recovered from a male donor with vitiligo. The encoded CDR3 is CASSLSSYNSPLHF. The DNA sequence is as follows: TGTGCCAGCAGCCTCAGCTCCTATAATTCACCCCTCCACTTT.